This entry lists 7 T cell receptor beta chains sequenced from one sample in a study of blood T cell repertoires in COVID-19. TCRdb's table, derived via immunoSEQ multiplex PCR, lists solely in-frame clones and lacks some. This table holds about 170,000 clones, 80% to 90% found once. What was sequenced was peripheral blood. All receptors come from a woman over 75 with COVID-19, enrolled during active disease.

Here the CDR3 DNA reads TGTGCCAGCAGCCACGGACAGGGCTACGAGCAGTACTTC. Protein product: CASSHGQGYEQYF. The chain uses TRBV5-4 and TRBJ2-7; 8 positions agree with TRBD1. V trimming: 4 bases; J trimming: 3 bases; junction bases outside the gene matches: 3. This CDR3 is 13 amino acids long. Germline CDR1 and CDR2: SGHNT and YYREEE (reference sequence).

The chain uses TRBV5-5 and TRBJ1-2, with 9 bases matching TRBD1. The germline V gene has CDR1 SGHKS and CDR2 YYEKEE (reference sequence). This CDR3 has 12 amino acids. J was trimmed by 6 bases and V by 3 bases; bases with no gene match: 0. CDR3 sequence (DNA): TGTGCCAGCAGCTGGGACAGGGATGGCTACACCTTC. It specifies CASSWDRDGYTF. Based on the CDR3 plus reference TRBV5-5 and TRBJ1-2, the full variable domain is DAGVTQSPTHLIKTRGQQVTLRCSPISGHKSVSWYQQVLGQGPQFIFQYYEKEERGRGNFPDRFSARQFPNYSSELNVNALLLGDSALYLCASSWDRDGYTFGSGTRLTVV.

The V gene is TRBV27, the J gene TRBJ1-1; D gene uncertain. CDR3 length equals 12 residues. Looked up from germline, CDR1 is MNHEY and CDR2 is SMNVEV (reference sequence). The V end was cut by 5 bases, the J end by 6 bases, with 10 bases between. CDR3 in amino acids: CASSLYGAEAFF. The CDR3 region has the DNA TGTGCCAGCAGTCTATACGGGGCTGAAGCTTTCTTT.

In DNA, the CDR3 is TGTGCCAGCAGTTTTGAGAAGAACACTGAAGCTTTCTTT. Encoded protein: CASSFEKNTEAFF. The chain links TRBV12-3 or TRBV12-4 to TRBJ1-1, with D unresolved. The CDR3 extends over 13 amino acids. V lost 3 bases and J lost 1, with 6 bases in between.

This clone was seen more than once but under ten times. The rearrangement links TRBV7-3 to TRBJ1-6; 8 bases line up with TRBD1. Germline CDR1 and CDR2: SGHTA and FQGTGA. CDR3 length: 15 residues. The V gene end was trimmed by 2 bases and the J gene end by 10 bases; junction bases not matched to a gene: 7. The CDR3 DNA reads TGTGCCAGCAGCTTAGATGGACAGGGAAGATCACCCCTCCACTTT. It encodes CASSLDGQGRSPLHF.

The rearrangement links TRBV10-3 to TRBJ1-2; 7 nucleotides align to TRBD1. CDR3 length: 14 amino acids. V lost 4 bases to trimming and J lost 0 bases; unmatched junction nucleotides: 2. Germline loops: CDR1 ENHRY, CDR2 SYGVKD. CDR3 residues: CAISGTGANYGYTF. CDR3 nucleotides: TGTGCCATCAGTGGGACAGGAGCTAACTATGGCTACACCTTC.

This chain links TRBV9 with TRBJ2-3; 8 bases are shared with TRBD2. Germline lookup yields CDR1 SGDLS and CDR2 YYNGEE. V was clipped by 5 bases and J by 5 bases; unmatched bases: 7. The CDR3 sequence is 14 residues long. This CDR3 is CASSDLGLEDTQYF. The CDR3 region has the DNA TGTGCCAGCAGTGACCTGGGACTAGAAGATACGCAGTATTTT. The variable domain in full, completed from reference TRBV9 and TRBJ2-3, reads DSGVTQTPKHLITATGQRVTLRCSPRSGDLSVYWYQQSLDQGLQFLIQYYNGEERAKGNILERFSAQQFPDLHSELNLSSLELGDSALYFCASSDLGLEDTQYFGPGTRLTVL.